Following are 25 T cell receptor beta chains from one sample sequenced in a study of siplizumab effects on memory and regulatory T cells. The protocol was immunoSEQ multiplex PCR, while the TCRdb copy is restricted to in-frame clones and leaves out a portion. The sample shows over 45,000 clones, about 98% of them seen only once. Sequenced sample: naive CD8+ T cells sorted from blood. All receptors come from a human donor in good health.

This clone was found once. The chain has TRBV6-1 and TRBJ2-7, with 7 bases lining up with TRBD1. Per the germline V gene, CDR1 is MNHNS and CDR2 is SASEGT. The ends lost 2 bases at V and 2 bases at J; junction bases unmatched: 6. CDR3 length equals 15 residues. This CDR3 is CASSESGGEAYEQYF. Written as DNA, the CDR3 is TGTGCCAGCAGTGAATCAGGGGGTGAAGCCTACGAGCAGTACTTC.

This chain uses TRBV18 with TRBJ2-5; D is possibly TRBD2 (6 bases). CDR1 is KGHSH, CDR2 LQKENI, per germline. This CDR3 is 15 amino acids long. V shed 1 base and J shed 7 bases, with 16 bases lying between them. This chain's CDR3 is CASSPRDFAFATQYF. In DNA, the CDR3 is TGTGCCAGCTCACCACGGGACTTCGCTTTCGCGACCCAGTACTTC.

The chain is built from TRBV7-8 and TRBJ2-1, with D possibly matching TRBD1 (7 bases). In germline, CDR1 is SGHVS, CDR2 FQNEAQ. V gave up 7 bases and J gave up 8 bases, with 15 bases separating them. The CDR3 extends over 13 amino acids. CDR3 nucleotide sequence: TGTGCCAGCACCCAGGGGGGAGGCTATGAGCAGTTCTTC. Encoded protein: CASTQGGGYEQFF.

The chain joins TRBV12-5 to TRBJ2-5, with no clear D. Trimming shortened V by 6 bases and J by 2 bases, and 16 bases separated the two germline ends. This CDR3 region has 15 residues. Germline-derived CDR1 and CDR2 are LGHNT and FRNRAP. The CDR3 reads CASGPSLGIQETQYF. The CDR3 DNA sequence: TGTGCTAGTGGGCCCTCACTGGGGATACAAGAGACCCAGTACTTC. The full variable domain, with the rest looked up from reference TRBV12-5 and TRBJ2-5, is DARVTQTPRHKVTEMGQEVTMRCQPILGHNTVFWYRQTMMQGLELLAYFRNRAPLDDSGMPKDRFSAEMPDATLATLKIQPSEPRDSAVYFCASGPSLGIQETQYFGPGTRLLVL.

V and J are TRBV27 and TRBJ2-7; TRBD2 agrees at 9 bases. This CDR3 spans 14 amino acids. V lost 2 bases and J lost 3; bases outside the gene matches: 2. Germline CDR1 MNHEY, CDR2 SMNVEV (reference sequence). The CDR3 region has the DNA TGTGCCAGCAGTTTACGCGGGAGGGTCTACGAGCAGTACTTC. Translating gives CASSLRGRVYEQYF.

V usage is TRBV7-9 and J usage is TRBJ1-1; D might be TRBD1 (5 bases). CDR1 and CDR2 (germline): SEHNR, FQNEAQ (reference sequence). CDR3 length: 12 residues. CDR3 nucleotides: TGTGCTTCCAGGGAGGAGAGGACTGAAGCTTTCTTT. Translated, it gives CASREERTEAFF. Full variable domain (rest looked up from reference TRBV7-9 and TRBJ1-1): DTGVSQNPRHKITKRGQNVTFRCDPISEHNRLYWYRQTLGQGPEFLTYFQNEAQLEKSRLLSDRFSAERPKGSFSTLEIQRTEQGDSAMYLCASREERTEAFFGQGTRLTVV.

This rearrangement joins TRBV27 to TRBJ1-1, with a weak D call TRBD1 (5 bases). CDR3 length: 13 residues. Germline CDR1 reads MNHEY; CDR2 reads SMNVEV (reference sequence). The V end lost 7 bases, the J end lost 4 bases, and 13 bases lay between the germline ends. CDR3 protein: CASTAGGVTEAFF. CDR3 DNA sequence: TGTGCCAGCACCGCCGGAGGGGTCACTGAAGCTTTCTTT.

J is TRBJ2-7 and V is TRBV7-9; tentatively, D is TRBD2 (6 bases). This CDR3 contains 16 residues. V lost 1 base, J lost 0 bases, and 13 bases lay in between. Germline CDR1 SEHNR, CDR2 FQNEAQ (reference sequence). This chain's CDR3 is CASSLVTGSFSYEQYF. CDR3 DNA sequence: TGTGCCAGCAGCTTAGTTACCGGGAGTTTCTCCTACGAGCAGTACTTC. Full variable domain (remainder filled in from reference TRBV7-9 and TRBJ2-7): DTGVSQNPRHKITKRGQNVTFRCDPISEHNRLYWYRQTLGQGPEFLTYFQNEAQLEKSRLLSDRFSAERPKGSFSTLEIQRTEQGDSAMYLCASSLVTGSFSYEQYFGPGTRLTVT.

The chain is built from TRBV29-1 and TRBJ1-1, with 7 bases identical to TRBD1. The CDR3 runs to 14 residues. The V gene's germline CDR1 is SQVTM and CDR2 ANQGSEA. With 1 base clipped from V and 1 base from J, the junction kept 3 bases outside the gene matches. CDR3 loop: CSVEGHRGNTEAFF. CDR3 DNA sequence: TGCAGCGTTGAAGGTCACAGGGGGAACACTGAAGCTTTCTTT.

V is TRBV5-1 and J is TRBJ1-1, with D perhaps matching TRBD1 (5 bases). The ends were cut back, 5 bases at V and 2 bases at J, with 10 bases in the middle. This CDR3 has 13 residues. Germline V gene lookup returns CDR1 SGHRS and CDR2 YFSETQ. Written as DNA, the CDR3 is TGCGCCAGCAGAAGGGGCCTAAACACTGAAGCTTTCTTT. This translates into CASRRGLNTEAFF.

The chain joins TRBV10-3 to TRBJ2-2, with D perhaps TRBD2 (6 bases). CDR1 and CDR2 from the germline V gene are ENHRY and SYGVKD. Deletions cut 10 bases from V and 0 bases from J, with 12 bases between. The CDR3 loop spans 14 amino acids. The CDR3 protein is CATWEDSNTGELFF. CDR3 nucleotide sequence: TGTGCCACGTGGGAGGACTCGAACACCGGGGAGCTGTTTTTT.

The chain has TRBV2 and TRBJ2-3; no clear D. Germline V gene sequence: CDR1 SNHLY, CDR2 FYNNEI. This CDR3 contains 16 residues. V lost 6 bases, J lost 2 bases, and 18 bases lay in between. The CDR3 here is CASRNQKFSTTDTQYF. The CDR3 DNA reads TGTGCCAGCAGGAACCAGAAATTTAGCACCACAGATACGCAGTATTTT. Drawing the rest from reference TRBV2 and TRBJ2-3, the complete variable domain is EPEVTQTPSHQVTQMGQEVILRCVPISNHLYFYWYRQILGQKVEFLVSFYNNEISEKSEIFDDQFSVERPDGSNFTLKIRSTKLEDSAMYFCASRNQKFSTTDTQYFGPGTRLTVL.

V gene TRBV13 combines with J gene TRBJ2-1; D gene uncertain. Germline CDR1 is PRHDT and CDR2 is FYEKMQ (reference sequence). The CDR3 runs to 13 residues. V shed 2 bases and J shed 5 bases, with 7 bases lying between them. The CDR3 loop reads CASSLQTNNEQFF. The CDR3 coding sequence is TGTGCCAGCAGCTTACAGACCAACAATGAGCAGTTCTTC.

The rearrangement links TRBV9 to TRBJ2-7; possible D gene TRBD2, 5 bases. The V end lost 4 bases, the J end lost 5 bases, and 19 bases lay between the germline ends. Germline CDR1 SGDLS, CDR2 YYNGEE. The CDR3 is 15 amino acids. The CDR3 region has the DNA TGTGCCAGCAGCTTGGCACTCGGGGAGAAAAACGAGCAGTACTTC. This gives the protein CASSLALGEKNEQYF.

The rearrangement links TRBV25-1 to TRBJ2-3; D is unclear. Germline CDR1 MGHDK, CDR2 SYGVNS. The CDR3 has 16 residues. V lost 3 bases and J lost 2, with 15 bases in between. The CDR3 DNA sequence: TGTGCCAGCAGTGATACGTTGGATTCGCTCACAGATACGCAGTATTTT. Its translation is CASSDTLDSLTDTQYF. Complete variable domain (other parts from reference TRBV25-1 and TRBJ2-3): EADIYQTPRYLVIGTGKKITLECSQTMGHDKMYWYQQDPGMELHLIHYSYGVNSTEKGDLSSESTVSRIRTEHFPLTLESARPSHTSQYLCASSDTLDSLTDTQYFGPGTRLTVL.

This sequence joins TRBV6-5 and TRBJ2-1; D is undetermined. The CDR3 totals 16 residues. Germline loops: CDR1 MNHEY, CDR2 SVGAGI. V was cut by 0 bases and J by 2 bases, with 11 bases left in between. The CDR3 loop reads CASSYSILRTYNEQFF. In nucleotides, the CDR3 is TGTGCCAGCAGTTACTCGATTTTGCGGACCTACAATGAGCAGTTCTTC.

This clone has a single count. CDR3: CASSEVELYYGYTF. Written as DNA, the CDR3 is TGTGCCAGTAGTGAAGTGGAGTTATACTATGGCTACACCTTC. The chain has TRBV19 and TRBJ1-2; D gene ambiguous. Trimming cost V 5 bases and J 3 bases, with 13 bases left between them. Germline CDR1 is LNHDA and CDR2 is SQIVND (reference sequence). The CDR3 totals 14 residues. The whole variable domain, filled in from reference TRBV19 and TRBJ1-2, reads DGGITQSPKYLFRKEGQNVTLSCEQNLNHDAMYWYRQDPGQGLRLIYYSQIVNDFQKGDIAEGYSVSREKKESFPLTVTSAQKNPTAFYLCASSEVELYYGYTFGSGTRLTVV.

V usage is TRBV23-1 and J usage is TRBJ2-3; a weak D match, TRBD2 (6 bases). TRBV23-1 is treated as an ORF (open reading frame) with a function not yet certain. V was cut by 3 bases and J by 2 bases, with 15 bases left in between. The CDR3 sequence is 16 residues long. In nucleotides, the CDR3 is TGCGCCAGCAGTCACCCGAAGGCGGGGTACACAGATACGCAGTATTTT. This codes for CASSHPKAGYTDTQYF.

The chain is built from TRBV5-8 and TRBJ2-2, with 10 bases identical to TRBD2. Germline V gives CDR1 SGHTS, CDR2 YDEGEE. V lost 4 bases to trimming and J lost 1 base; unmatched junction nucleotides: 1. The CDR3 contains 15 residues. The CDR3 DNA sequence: TGTGCCAGCAGCCGGACTAGCGGGAACACCGGGGAGCTGTTTTTT. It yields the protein CASSRTSGNTGELFF.

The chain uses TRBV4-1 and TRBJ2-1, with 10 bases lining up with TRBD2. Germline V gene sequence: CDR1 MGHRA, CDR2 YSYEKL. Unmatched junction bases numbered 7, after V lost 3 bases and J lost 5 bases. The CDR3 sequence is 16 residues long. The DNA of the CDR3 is TGCGCCAGCAGCCATCCTGCTAGCGGGAGAGACAATGAGCAGTTCTTC. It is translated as CASSHPASGRDNEQFF.

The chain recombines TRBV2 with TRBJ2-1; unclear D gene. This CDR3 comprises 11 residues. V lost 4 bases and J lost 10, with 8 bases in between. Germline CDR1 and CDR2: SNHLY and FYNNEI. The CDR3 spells CASSALKEQFF. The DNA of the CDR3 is TGTGCCAGCAGTGCCCTTAAGGAGCAGTTCTTC.

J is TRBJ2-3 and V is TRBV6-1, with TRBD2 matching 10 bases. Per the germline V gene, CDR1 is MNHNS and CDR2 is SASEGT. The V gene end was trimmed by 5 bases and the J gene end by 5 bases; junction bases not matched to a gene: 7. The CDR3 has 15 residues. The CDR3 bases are TGTGCCAGCAGTCATGCCGGGACTAGCGAAGATACGCAGTATTTT. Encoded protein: CASSHAGTSEDTQYF.

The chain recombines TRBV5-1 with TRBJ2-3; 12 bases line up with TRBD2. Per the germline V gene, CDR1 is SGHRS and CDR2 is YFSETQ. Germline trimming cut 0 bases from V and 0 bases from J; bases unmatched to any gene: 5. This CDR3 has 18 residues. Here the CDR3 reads CASSLVTSGRISTDTQYF. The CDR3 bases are TGCGCCAGCAGCTTGGTTACTAGCGGGAGGATTAGCACAGATACGCAGTATTTT.

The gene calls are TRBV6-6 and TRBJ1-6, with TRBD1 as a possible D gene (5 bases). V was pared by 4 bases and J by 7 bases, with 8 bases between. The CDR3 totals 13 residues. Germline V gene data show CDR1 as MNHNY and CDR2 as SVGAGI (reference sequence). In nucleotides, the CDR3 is TGTGCCAGCAGTTCCAGGGAAAATTCACCCCTCCACTTT. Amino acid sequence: CASSSRENSPLHF.

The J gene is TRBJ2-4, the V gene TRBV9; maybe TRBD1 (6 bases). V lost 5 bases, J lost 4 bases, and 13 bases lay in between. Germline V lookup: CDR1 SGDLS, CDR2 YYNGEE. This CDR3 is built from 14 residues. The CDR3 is CASSLPDRKNIQYF. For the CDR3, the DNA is TGTGCCAGCAGTCTTCCCGACAGGAAAAACATTCAGTACTTC. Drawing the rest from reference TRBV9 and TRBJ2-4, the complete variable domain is DSGVTQTPKHLITATGQRVTLRCSPRSGDLSVYWYQQSLDQGLQFLIQYYNGEERAKGNILERFSAQQFPDLHSELNLSSLELGDSALYFCASSLPDRKNIQYFGAGTRLSVL.